Listed here are 31 T cell receptor beta chains from one sample, sequenced in a study of memory CD4+ T cells and cytomegalovirus serostatus. The method was immunoSEQ multiplex PCR; TCRdb's version includes in-frame clones alone and lacks a portion of them. The sample has 50,000 to 65,000 clones, more than 70% seen once; the top ten hold 1.1% to 1.5%. Single viable CD3+CD4+CD8-CD45RO+ cells were sorted as the memory CD4+ T cells. Sequences were obtained from memory CD4+ T cells from blood. The receptors stem from an adult in good health and CMV-seropositive.

The gene calls are TRBV6-1 and TRBJ1-1, with D possibly matching TRBD1 (6 bases). In germline, CDR1 is MNHNS, CDR2 SASEGT. The CDR3 is 16 residues long. Trimming left V 3 bases short and J 1 base short, with 15 bases between. The CDR3 bases are TGTGCCAGCAGTGAGCCAGGGGCTGTTGGGAACACTGAAGCTTTCTTT. Translated: CASSEPGAVGNTEAFF.

This clone was seen only a few times. The rearrangement uses TRBV18 and TRBJ2-7, with a weak D call TRBD1 (6 bases). This CDR3 is 13 amino acids long. Trimming took off 1 base at V and 7 bases at J, with 11 bases between the two ends. Per the germline V gene, CDR1 is KGHSH and CDR2 is LQKENI. CDR3 amino acids: CASSPRPGEEQYF. For the CDR3, the DNA is TGTGCCAGCTCACCACGTCCAGGGGAAGAGCAGTACTTC.

The rearrangement links TRBV2 to TRBJ1-1; D is uncertain. V lost 7 bases and J 0 bases, leaving 12 bases between the germline ends. The CDR3 contains 14 residues. Germline-derived CDR1 and CDR2 are SNHLY and FYNNEI. The CDR3 is CASTPSVLNTEAFF. The CDR3 nucleotides are TGTGCCAGCACCCCCAGTGTCCTGAACACTGAAGCTTTCTTT.

V gene TRBV5-1 combines with J gene TRBJ1-2; 10 nucleotides align to TRBD1. The junction had 10 bases not matched to a gene; V was cut back by 0 bases and J by 8 bases. The CDR3 extends over 16 amino acids. Germline-derived CDR1 and CDR2 are SGHRS and YFSETQ. CDR3 region: CASSLGHLTGGSGYTF. In nucleotides, the CDR3 is TGCGCCAGCAGCTTGGGCCACTTGACAGGGGGCTCGGGCTACACCTTC.

The chain has TRBV27 and TRBJ2-2; 9 nucleotides align to TRBD1. Unmatched junction bases numbered 7, after V lost 1 base and J lost 4 bases. The CDR3 is 17 residues long. CDR1 is MNHEY, CDR2 SMNVEV, per germline (reference sequence). CDR3 sequence: CASSLFVGTGITGELFF. In DNA, the CDR3 is TGTGCCAGCAGTTTATTTGTCGGGACAGGGATCACCGGGGAGCTGTTTTTT.

The V gene is TRBV7-9, the J gene TRBJ2-4; 16 bases are a match to TRBD2. Looked up from germline, CDR1 is SEHNR and CDR2 is FQNEAQ (reference sequence). V shed 4 bases, J shed 0 bases, and the junction held 6 bases outside the gene matches. The CDR3 extends over 19 amino acids. The CDR3 sequence is CASSSPGLAGGRAKNIQYF. In DNA, the CDR3 is TGTGCCAGCAGCTCGCCGGGACTAGCGGGGGGGCGAGCCAAAAACATTCAGTACTTC.

The rearrangement joins TRBV5-4 to TRBJ1-4, with 8 bases aligning to TRBD1. The CDR3 loop spans 17 amino acids. Germline lookup yields CDR1 SGHNT and CDR2 YYREEE (reference sequence). V trimming: 3 bases; J trimming: 3 bases; junction bases outside the gene matches: 10. This CDR3 is CASSSRDRSRANEKLFF. CDR3 in DNA: TGTGCCAGCAGCTCTCGGGACAGGTCTAGGGCTAATGAAAAACTGTTTTTT.

This chain links TRBV28 with TRBJ1-2, with no clear D. This CDR3 is built from 14 residues. CDR1 and CDR2 from the germline V gene are MDHEN and SYDVKM. Trimming took 2 bases from V and 7 from J, leaving 14 bases between them. CDR3 protein: CASSLGPTQGGYTF. The CDR3 DNA reads as TGTGCCAGCAGTTTAGGGCCTACTCAAGGTGGCTACACCTTC.

The genes are TRBV19 and TRBJ2-5, with 11 nucleotides matching TRBD2. CDR1 is LNHDA and CDR2 is SQIVND in the germline V gene (reference sequence). The CDR3 contains 15 residues. The trim removed 1 base at V and 4 bases at J, leaving 2 bases unmatched. CDR3 region: CASSIGLAGRETQYF. CDR3 DNA sequence: TGTGCCAGTAGTATAGGACTAGCGGGAAGAGAGACCCAGTACTTC. Using reference TRBV19 and TRBJ2-5 for the parts outside the CDR3, the full variable domain is DGGITQSPKYLFRKEGQNVTLSCEQNLNHDAMYWYRQDPGQGLRLIYYSQIVNDFQKGDIAEGYSVSREKKESFPLTVTSAQKNPTAFYLCASSIGLAGRETQYFGPGTRLLVL.

The rearrangement joins TRBV28 to TRBJ1-2, with 7 nucleotides matching TRBD1. Germline values: CDR1 MDHEN, CDR2 SYDVKM. The CDR3 has 16 residues. J lost 1 base, V lost 6 bases, and 11 bases had no gene match. In DNA, the CDR3 is TGTGCCAGCAGAGAGGAGGGGGCGGGCCGTAACTATGGCTACACCTTC. It translates to CASREEGAGRNYGYTF.

The CDR3 region is CASSVGGSYSGNTIYF. As DNA, the CDR3 is TGTGCCAGCAGCGTAGGTGGAAGCTACTCTGGAAACACCATATATTTT. The chain recombines TRBV9 with TRBJ1-3; D is uncertain. Trimming took 0 bases from V and 0 from J, leaving 10 bases between them. The CDR3 extends over 16 amino acids. CDR1 and CDR2 from the germline V gene are SGDLS and YYNGEE.

The rearrangement joins TRBV7-2 to TRBJ2-3; weak D call: TRBD2 (5 bases). The V end was cut by 5 bases, the J end by 1 base, with 13 bases between. The CDR3 has 15 amino acids. The V gene's germline CDR1 is SGHTA and CDR2 FQGNSA. In DNA, the CDR3 is TGTGCCAGCAGCCGTAACGCCGGGGGCACAGATACGCAGTATTTT. It is translated as CASSRNAGGTDTQYF. Full variable domain (rest looked up from reference TRBV7-2 and TRBJ2-3): GAGVSQSPSNKVTEKGKDVELRCDPISGHTALYWYRQSLGQGLEFLIYFQGNSAPDKSGLPSDRFSAERTGGSVSTLTIQRTQQEDSAVYLCASSRNAGGTDTQYFGPGTRLTVL.

The chain links TRBV19 to TRBJ1-1; D is uncertain. The CDR3 length is 14 residues. Between the trimmed V and J ends, which lost 8 bases and 2 bases, there was a span of 15 bases. Germline-derived CDR1 and CDR2 are LNHDA and SQIVND (reference sequence). This CDR3 is CASRPMGINTEAFF. CDR3 DNA: TGTGCCAGTCGACCGATGGGGATCAACACTGAAGCTTTCTTT.

The genes are TRBV7-9 and TRBJ1-4; TRBD1 aligns across 8 bases. The CDR3 totals 16 residues. Per germline, CDR1 SEHNR and CDR2 FQNEAQ (reference sequence). V shed 5 bases, J shed 3 bases, and the junction held 8 bases outside the gene matches. The CDR3 reads CASSPGQGASNEKLFF. In DNA form, the CDR3 reads TGTGCCAGCAGCCCAGGGCAGGGGGCATCTAATGAAAAACTGTTTTTT.

The CDR3 here is CAISESSSGRTYEQYF. The CDR3 DNA reads as TGTGCCATCAGTGAGTCTTCCAGCGGGAGGACCTACGAGCAGTACTTC. The V gene is TRBV10-3, the J gene TRBJ2-7, with 9 bases lining up with TRBD2. The CDR3 loop spans 16 amino acids. The J segment lost 2 bases and the V segment lost 0 bases, leaving 5 bases of the junction unmatched. Looked up from germline, CDR1 is ENHRY and CDR2 is SYGVKD.

In DNA, the CDR3 is TGTGCCAGCGGCGCCACCCAATACGAGCAGTACTTC. It encodes CASGATQYEQYF. V usage is TRBV5-6 and J usage is TRBJ2-7; D gene ambiguous. V lost 7 bases and J lost 4, with 12 bases in between. The CDR3 consists of 12 residues. Germline CDR1 and CDR2: SGHDT and YYEEEE.

The chain has TRBV28 and TRBJ2-6; possibly TRBD1 for D (6 bases). There are 13 residues in the CDR3. The germline gives CDR1 MDHEN, CDR2 SYDVKM. V shed 5 bases and J shed 12 bases, with 14 bases lying between them. CDR3: CASSRTLGAVLTF. The DNA for the CDR3 is TGTGCCAGCAGTCGAACTTTGGGGGCCGTCCTGACTTTC.

This clone has only one observation. The chain uses TRBV18 and TRBJ1-1; D ambiguous. There are 15 residues in the CDR3. V lost 2 bases, J lost 1 base, and 11 bases lay in between. Germline V gene lookup returns CDR1 KGHSH and CDR2 LQKENI. This chain's CDR3 is CASSPELGRNTEAFF. CDR3 coding DNA: TGTGCCAGCTCACCAGAGCTCGGCAGGAACACTGAAGCTTTCTTT.

The V and J genes are TRBV9 and TRBJ2-3; 9 nucleotides align to TRBD1. CDR1 SGDLS and CDR2 YYNGEE come from the germline V gene. There are 16 residues in the CDR3. J lost 4 bases, V lost 1 base, and 7 bases had no gene match. CDR3 residues: CASSVTPGQGPDTQYF. In nucleotides, the CDR3 is TGTGCCAGCAGCGTAACGCCGGGACAGGGTCCAGATACGCAGTATTTT.

This chain uses TRBV28 with TRBJ1-5; no definite D call. Per germline, CDR1 MDHEN and CDR2 SYDVKM. The CDR3 contains 13 residues. V was clipped by 8 bases and J by 0 bases, with 8 bases between them. CDR3 in DNA: TGTGCCAGCGCCGGGGATAGCAATCAGCCCCAGCATTTT. This translates into CASAGDSNQPQHF. The full variable domain, in which reference TRBV28 and TRBJ1-5 provide the parts outside the CDR3, is DVKVTQSSRYLVKRTGEKVFLECVQDMDHENMFWYRQDPGLGLRLIYFSYDVKMKEKGDIPEGYSVSREKKERFSLILESASTNQTSMYLCASAGDSNQPQHFGDGTRLSIL.

The chain joins TRBV14 to TRBJ1-2, with a possible D match to TRBD1 (5 bases). Per the germline V gene, CDR1 is SGHDN and CDR2 is FVKESK. The V gene lost 1 base and the J gene lost 7 bases, with 16 bases spanning the gap. The CDR3 is 15 amino acids. The CDR3 here is CASSQASRGGSGYTF. The CDR3 DNA reads as TGTGCCAGCAGCCAAGCCTCGAGGGGAGGAAGTGGCTACACCTTC.

A single count supports this clone. This rearrangement joins TRBV18 to TRBJ2-1; D is unresolved. V was shortened by 3 bases and J by 7 bases, with 16 bases between the two germline ends. Germline V lookup: CDR1 KGHSH, CDR2 LQKENI. The CDR3 contains 15 residues. The CDR3: CASSPSRSRRNEQFF. In DNA, the CDR3 is TGTGCCAGCTCACCCAGTAGGTCTAGAAGGAATGAGCAGTTCTTC.

The chain joins TRBV27 to TRBJ2-1, with 8 nucleotides matching TRBD2. The germline V gene has CDR1 MNHEY and CDR2 SMNVEV (reference sequence). Trimming removed 4 bases from V and 9 bases from J; junction bases left unmatched: 5. This CDR3 has 13 residues. The DNA of the CDR3 is TGTGCCAGCAGTTCGACTAGCGTGTTTGAGCAGTTCTTC. It translates to CASSSTSVFEQFF.

The chain uses TRBV7-8 and TRBJ2-7; 8 bases map to TRBD1. The CDR3 totals 13 residues. Germline lookup yields CDR1 SGHVS and CDR2 FQNEAQ. Losses at the gene ends were 5 bases for V and 8 bases for J; bases not matched to a gene: 8. The chain's CDR3 is CASSLGTGVQQYF. Written as DNA, the CDR3 is TGTGCCAGCAGCCTGGGGACAGGCGTCCAGCAGTACTTC.

In DNA, the CDR3 is TGTGCCAGCAGCTTAGATGGGACACCCTCCTACGAGCAGTACTTC. It yields the protein CASSLDGTPSYEQYF. The rearrangement joins TRBV7-9 to TRBJ2-7; tentative D call: TRBD1 (6 bases). The ends were cut back, 1 base at V and 0 bases at J, with 10 bases in the middle. CDR3 size: 15 residues. Germline V gene lookup returns CDR1 SEHNR and CDR2 FQNEAQ (reference sequence).

The chain joins TRBV6-1 to TRBJ1-5, with D tentatively TRBD1 (5 bases). The V end lost 4 bases, the J end lost 4 bases, and 17 bases lay between the germline ends. CDR1 is MNHNS and CDR2 is SASEGT in the germline V gene. This CDR3 spans 16 amino acids. The CDR3 protein is CASSGTWRGPNQPQHF. In nucleotides, the CDR3 is TGTGCCAGCAGTGGAACGTGGCGGGGACCAAATCAGCCCCAGCATTTT.

This clone has just a few counts. The chain is built from TRBV6-5 and TRBJ2-1; 8 bases line up with TRBD2. V shed 7 bases, J shed 7 bases, and the junction held 9 bases outside the gene matches. The CDR3 length is 14 residues. The germline V gene has CDR1 MNHEY and CDR2 SVGAGI. The DNA of the CDR3 is TGTGCCAGCATCGGCTCCGGGAGGGGAAATGAGCAGTTCTTC. Translation: CASIGSGRGNEQFF.

V gene TRBV19 combines with J gene TRBJ1-5; D call uncertain. The CDR3 has 16 residues. Germline CDR1 reads LNHDA; CDR2 reads SQIVND (reference sequence). Trimming stripped 4 bases from V and 0 bases from J, with 13 bases between. CDR3 nucleotides: TGTGCCAGTAGTACTCGAACCCCCACTAGCAATCAGCCCCAGCATTTT. Protein sequence: CASSTRTPTSNQPQHF.

The chain combines TRBV5-1 with TRBJ1-1; D is unresolved. The germline V and J ends were trimmed by 6 bases and 2 bases, with 11 bases remaining between them. The germline gives CDR1 SGHRS, CDR2 YFSETQ. The CDR3 has 13 amino acids. The DNA for the CDR3 is TGCGCCAGCACCTGGGCGGGTAACACTGAAGCTTTCTTT. Encoded protein: CASTWAGNTEAFF.

The chain recombines TRBV7-9 with TRBJ1-1; the match to TRBD1 covers 7 bases. Trimming took 5 bases from V and 4 from J; bases not matched to a gene: 7. The CDR3 is made up of 14 amino acids. Germline CDR1 and CDR2: SEHNR and FQNEAQ (reference sequence). As DNA, the CDR3 is TGTGCCAGCAGCAAGCAGGGGGTAAGCACTGAAGCTTTCTTT. Its translation: CASSKQGVSTEAFF.

This chain joins TRBV5-1 and TRBJ1-6, with unresolved D. Germline-derived CDR1 and CDR2 are SGHRS and YFSETQ. V was pared by 0 bases and J by 10 bases, with 14 bases between. This CDR3 is built from 15 residues. CDR3 region: CASSLDGQVGSPLHF. The DNA for the CDR3 is TGCGCCAGCAGCTTGGATGGGCAGGTAGGGTCACCCCTCCACTTT.